The next 8 T cell receptor beta chains were all read from a single sample in a study of shared clonotypes between healthy human individuals (dated by TCRdb to 2018 to 2021). The method was the immunoSEQ multiplex PCR assay. The immuneACCESS repertoire file appears here via TCRdb, limited to in-frame rearrangements. These files lack a portion of the clones; in checked studies, under half of the deficit traces to unresolved V genes, and the cause of the others is not known. In this sample the table shows about 100,000 clones, 60% to 70% of which occur a single time. The ten largest account for approximately 46% of the sample. Source material: memory CD8+ T cells sorted from blood. Interpreted using the paper, the cell subset or site label stands for: CD45RO+ cells pooled with CCR7-negative TemRA cells. The origin of the receptors is a man aged 30-40 years in good health.

For the CDR3, the DNA is TGTGCCACCAGCGAGTGGGGACTAGCGACCCATGAGCAGTTCTTC. It translates to CATSEWGLATHEQFF. The rearrangement joins TRBV15 to TRBJ2-1, with TRBD2 identical over 10 bases. Germline CDR1 is LNHNV and CDR2 is YYDKDF (reference sequence). V dropped 5 bases and J dropped 8; count of bases not matched to a gene: 9. The CDR3 runs to 15 residues.

The chain combines TRBV5-6 with TRBJ1-1; possibly TRBD1 for D (6 bases). The CDR3 loop spans 15 amino acids. Germline loops: CDR1 SGHDT, CDR2 YYEEEE. V was pared by 0 bases and J by 5 bases, with 14 bases between. The CDR3 DNA follows: TGTGCCAGCAGCTTGGCCGCCAGGGGAGGAACTGAAGCTTTCTTT. It specifies CASSLAARGGTEAFF.

This chain connects TRBV6-4 to TRBJ2-1; 7 bases are shared with TRBD1. Germline V gene lookup returns CDR1 MRHNA and CDR2 SNTAGT. The CDR3 totals 18 residues. V lost 4 bases to trimming and J lost 1 base; unmatched junction nucleotides: 13. In nucleotides, the CDR3 is TGTGCCAGCAGTGGCGAAAGGGGGCTACCAGTTTCCTACAATGAGCAGTTCTTC. It is translated as CASSGERGLPVSYNEQFF.

By share, this clone counts as medium-sized. The chain uses TRBV10-2 and TRBJ2-1; 7 positions match TRBD2. Per germline, CDR1 WSHSY and CDR2 SAAADI. V lost 2 bases and J lost 2; bases outside the gene matches: 0. The CDR3 length is 14 residues. DNA of the CDR3: TGCGCCAGCAGTGAGCGGGAGGCCTACAATGAGCAGTTCTTC. Amino acids: CASSEREAYNEQFF.

V usage is TRBV25-1 and J usage is TRBJ2-7, with D possibly matching TRBD1 (5 bases). Trimming took 2 bases from V and 0 from J, leaving 14 bases between them. The CDR3 runs 16 residues. Germline V gives CDR1 MGHDK, CDR2 SYGVNS. CDR3 nucleotides: TGTGCCAGCAGTGAAAAACAGGATTCTTCCTCCTACGAGCAGTACTTC. Amino acids: CASSEKQDSSSYEQYF.

V and J are TRBV28 and TRBJ2-2, with 7 bases that match TRBD1. CDR1 is MDHEN and CDR2 is SYDVKM in the germline V gene. V gave up 7 bases and J gave up 6 bases; unmatched junction bases: 11. This CDR3 region has 15 residues. The CDR3 nucleotides read TGTGCCAGCATCCAAACAGGGGATCCTTCCGGGGAGCTGTTTTTT. This codes for CASIQTGDPSGELFF.

This clone was seen more than once but under ten times. The chain uses TRBV6-4 and TRBJ2-3; tentative D call: TRBD2 (6 bases). The CDR3 loop spans 14 amino acids. The germline V and J ends were trimmed by 6 bases and 2 bases, with 12 bases remaining between them. The V gene's germline CDR1 is MRHNA and CDR2 SNTAGT. The CDR3 DNA sequence: TGTGCCAGCAGCCCCCGGGACTCCACAGATACGCAGTATTTT. This codes for CASSPRDSTDTQYF.

The CDR3 DNA sequence: TGTGCCATCAGCCCGCCGCTTGGAAATGAAAAACTGTTTTTT. This codes for CAISPPLGNEKLFF. J is TRBJ1-4 and V is TRBV10-3, with no clear D. The germline V and J ends were trimmed by 6 bases and 5 bases, with 13 bases remaining between them. Germline values: CDR1 ENHRY, CDR2 SYGVKD. The CDR3 spans 14 residues.